Detailed here is one TCR beta chain. Every bit of the isolated RNA underwent reverse transcription, so sequencing read expressed TCRB transcripts. It was found that naive, central memory and regulatory T cell samples averaged approximately 3.5 million reads. Assay used: immunoSEQ multiplex PCR; TCRdb lists only in-frame clones, some missing. The sample consists of under 950,000 clones, 17% of them appearing once. These data belong to a study of beta chain features in type 1 diabetes. The CDR3 is 15 residues long. The germline CDR1 and CDR2 sequences are KGHSH and LQKENI. Trimming at V came to 5 bases and at J to 4 bases, leaving 9 bases not matched to a gene. Donors underwent one heparinised blood draw, 100 to 150 mL on average.

The material sequenced was naive CD4+ T cells from blood. The V call is TRBV18, the J call TRBJ1-2; 8 bases fit TRBD1. The TCR originated in a woman under 30 in good health. DNA for the CDR3: TGTGCCAGCTCAGTGGGACAGGCCAGGAGCTATGGCTACACCTTC. The encoded protein is CASSVGQARSYGYTF.